This T cell receptor beta chain was sequenced in a study of blood T cell repertoires in COVID-19. Study-level information: The United States, Italy and Spain supplied acute and convalescent COVID-19 samples. Nucleic acid was either cDNA or gDNA, and it came from T cells, B-cell-depleted T cells, or PBMCs.

The method was immunoSEQ multiplex PCR; TCRdb's version includes in-frame clones alone and lacks a portion of them. The repertoire holds 250,000 or so clones, with around 88% as singletons. The V gene end was trimmed by 4 bases and the J gene end by 3 bases; junction bases not matched to a gene: 3. CDR3 length: 13 residues. Germline V gives CDR1 SGHAT, CDR2 FQNNGV. The clonotype was recovered from a woman aged 25 to 45 with COVID-19, enrolled during active disease. What was sequenced was peripheral blood. The V gene is TRBV11-2, the J gene TRBJ2-7; 7 positions agree with TRBD1. CDR3 in DNA: TGTGCCAGCAGCTCGACAGGGAGCTACGAGCAGTACTTC. The encoded protein is CASSSTGSYEQYF.